The 26 T cell receptor beta chains reported below all come from one sample, sequenced in a study of T-cell memory formation after mild COVID-19. In TCRdb, the 5' RACE reads were re-called with MiXCR into one record per CDR3 protein. The data hold 290,000 or so distinct CDR3 sequences, with roughly a fifth observed a single time. Sequencing was done on a sample of PBMCs or a T cell subset sorted from them (not recorded which). The receptors originated from a man aged 18 to 35 who had mild COVID-19 (a few samples of this study predate the infection). Cell type and time point are not known.

This sequence joins TRBV29-1 and TRBJ2-3; D remains unclear. V was trimmed by 7 bases and J by 5 bases, leaving 7 bases between them. CDR1 and CDR2 (germline): SQVTM, ANQGSEA. The CDR3 is 10 residues long. CDR3 in DNA: TGCAGCGGAGAGATAGATACGCAGTATTTT. This gives the protein CSGEIDTQYF.

The V gene is TRBV21-1, the J gene TRBJ2-4; no DNA check was done on the table's D call, TRBD1. TRBV21-1 is classified as a pseudogene. The CDR3 loop spans 13 amino acids. Here the CDR3 DNA reads TGTGCCACCCCGGACAGGGGACAAAACATTCAGTACTTC. The encoded protein is CATPDRGQNIQYF.

For the CDR3, the DNA is TGTGCCAGCTCACCACCGCGGTATCAGAACACCGGGGAGCTGTTTTTT. This sequence encodes CASSPPRYQNTGELFF. The chain combines TRBV18 with TRBJ2-2; D is undetermined. V lost 0 bases, J lost 1 base, and 9 bases lay in between. Germline V gene data show CDR1 as KGHSH and CDR2 as LQKENI. The CDR3 extends over 16 amino acids.

This clonotype was counted ten times or more. The chain links TRBV6-6 to TRBJ1-3; D is uncertain. The CDR3 sequence is 14 residues long. Germline assignment: CDR1 MNHNY and CDR2 SVGAGI (reference sequence). Trimming took off 2 bases at V and 2 bases at J, with 7 bases between the two ends. The CDR3 bases are TGTGCCAGCAGTTACCTCACAGCTGGAAACACCATATATTTT. As protein: CASSYLTAGNTIYF.

This clonotype was seen a few times. The chain uses TRBV6-1 and TRBJ1-2, with D maybe TRBD1 (6 bases). CDR3 length: 15 residues. The V end was cut by 5 bases, the J end by 5 bases, with 18 bases between. CDR1 and CDR2 from the germline V gene are MNHNS and SASEGT. CDR3 bases: TGTGCCAGCAGTCCCGGGGGGCGGGGAAGGTATGGCTACACCTTC. Protein product: CASSPGGRGRYGYTF.

This chain joins TRBV12-3 or TRBV12-4 and TRBJ1-5; tentatively, D is TRBD1 (6 bases). The CDR3 contains 14 residues. The V end lost 4 bases, the J end lost 6 bases, and 13 bases lay between the germline ends. The CDR3: CASSSGAQGQPQHF. The CDR3, as DNA: TGTGCCAGCAGTTCGGGGGCCCAAGGTCAGCCCCAGCATTTT.

CDR3 nucleotides: TGTGCCACCAGTGGGGGACCCCCGAACACCGGGGAGCTGTTTTTT. It encodes CATSGGPPNTGELFF. The rearrangement links TRBV24-1 to TRBJ2-2; perhaps D is TRBD1 or TRBD2 (5 bases each). The CDR3 covers 15 residues. V lost 5 bases, J lost 0 bases, and 9 bases lay in between. CDR1 and CDR2 from the germline V gene are KGHDR and SFDVKD.

The CDR3 DNA reads as TGCAGTGCTGCCAGAAGCCGCTCTGGAAACACCATATATTTT. Translation gives CSAARSRSGNTIYF. The chain combines TRBV20-1 with TRBJ1-3; no firm D call. V dropped 5 bases and J dropped 0 bases, with 11 bases sitting between them. CDR1 and CDR2 from the germline V gene are DFQATT and SNEGSKA (reference sequence). The CDR3 spans 14 residues.

V usage is TRBV29-1 and J usage is TRBJ2-7; D remains ambiguous. V was pared by 5 bases and J by 7 bases, with 9 bases between. The V gene's germline CDR1 is SQVTM and CDR2 ANQGSEA. CDR3 length: 10 residues. The CDR3 reads CSVSLGEQYF. The DNA of the CDR3 is TGCAGCGTTTCTCTAGGAGAGCAGTACTTC.

This clonotype was recorded at least ten times. The chain carries TRBV6-5 and TRBJ2-2; D unclear. V was clipped by 5 bases and J by 5 bases, with 15 bases between them. CDR1 MNHEY and CDR2 SVGAGI come from the germline V gene. The CDR3 covers 15 residues. The CDR3 bases are TGTGCCAGCAGTCCCCTCTCGGATCTAACCGGGGAGCTGTTTTTT. It translates to CASSPLSDLTGELFF.

This clonotype was counted only a few times. The rearrangement links TRBV2 to TRBJ1-5, with 10 bases that match TRBD1. J was trimmed by 2 bases and V by 8 bases; bases with no gene match: 9. The germline V gene encodes CDR1 SNHLY and CDR2 FYNNEI. CDR3 length: 16 residues. The CDR3 protein is CASQDRGISGNQPQHF. DNA of the CDR3: TGTGCCAGCCAGGACAGGGGGATTAGCGGCAATCAGCCCCAGCATTTT.

The CDR3 DNA reads as TGTGCCAGCAGCTTAGGACGGGGAAACACCATATATTTT. Amino acid sequence: CASSLGRGNTIYF. The chain employs TRBV7-9 and TRBJ1-3, with no clear D. This CDR3 region has 13 residues. Germline values: CDR1 SEHNR, CDR2 FQNEAQ (reference sequence). Trimming shortened V by 1 base and J by 4 bases, and 5 bases separated the two germline ends. Looking up the rest from reference TRBV7-9 and TRBJ1-3 gives the full variable domain: DTGVSQNPRHKITKRGQNVTFRCDPISEHNRLYWYRQTLGQGPEFLTYFQNEAQLEKSRLLSDRFSAERPKGSFSTLEIQRTEQGDSAMYLCASSLGRGNTIYFGEGSWLTVV.

The genes are TRBV9 and TRBJ1-2; TRBD1 might be the D (6 bases). Germline-derived CDR1 and CDR2 are SGDLS and YYNGEE. The CDR3 totals 15 residues. Trimming cost V 4 bases and J 4 bases, with 17 bases left between them. CDR3 DNA sequence: TGTGCCAGCAGCTCTACATTAACAGGGTTCTATGGCTACACCTTC. It encodes CASSSTLTGFYGYTF.

This clonotype was counted between two and nine times. V and J are TRBV9 and TRBJ2-1, with D possibly TRBD2 on 5 matching bases. This CDR3 contains 15 residues. V was cut by 3 bases and J by 5 bases, with 15 bases left in between. Germline V gene sequence: CDR1 SGDLS, CDR2 YYNGEE. CDR3 nucleotides: TGTGCCAGCAGCGCCCCAAGCGGAGGAGACAATGAGCAGTTCTTC. Translating gives CASSAPSGGDNEQFF.

This clonotype has only a few counts. This chain links TRBV5-5 with TRBJ2-7, with 7 bases fitting TRBD2. The V and J ends lost 0 bases and 6 bases, in that order; junction bases with no gene match: 6. Germline CDR1 and CDR2: SGHKS and YYEKEE (reference sequence). CDR3 length: 14 residues. CDR3 sequence: CASSLGGGYREQYF. CDR3 nucleotide sequence: TGTGCCAGCAGCTTGGGCGGGGGATACCGCGAGCAGTACTTC.

This clonotype was detected only a few times. V and J are TRBV30 and TRBJ2-1; the D gene is possibly TRBD2 (7 bases). This CDR3 spans 11 amino acids. Trimming left V 5 bases short and J 13 bases short, with 15 bases between. Germline-derived CDR1 and CDR2 are GTSNPN and SVGIG (reference sequence). The CDR3 here is CAWGGGGTQFF. The DNA for the CDR3 is TGTGCCTGGGGGGGCGGGGGCACACAGTTCTTC.

This chain joins TRBV19 and TRBJ2-5; D possibly corresponds to TRBD1 (5 bases). Germline V CDR1 and CDR2: LNHDA, SQIVND (reference sequence). V shed 4 bases and J shed 2 bases, with 11 bases lying between them. This CDR3 region has 14 residues. CDR3 in amino acids: CASSSSSGQETQYF. In DNA form, the CDR3 reads TGTGCCAGTAGTAGCTCGTCAGGGCAAGAGACCCAGTACTTC.

This clonotype came up a few times. This chain joins TRBV7-9 and TRBJ2-2; D is ambiguous. Germline V gene data show CDR1 as SEHNR and CDR2 as FQNEAQ (reference sequence). The CDR3 has 14 residues. V shed 3 bases and J shed 8 bases, with 13 bases lying between them. The CDR3 bases are TGTGCCAGCAGCTTGGGTCAGCCGTCTGGGGAGCTGTTTTTT. As protein: CASSLGQPSGELFF. Full variable domain (rest looked up from reference TRBV7-9 and TRBJ2-2): DTGVSQNPRHKITKRGQNVTFRCDPISEHNRLYWYRQTLGQGPEFLTYFQNEAQLEKSRLLSDRFSAERPKGSFSTLEIQRTEQGDSAMYLCASSLGQPSGELFFGEGSRLTVL.

The chain couples TRBV7-2 to TRBJ1-2; D ambiguous. Deletions cut 0 bases from V and 3 bases from J, with 11 bases between. Germline values: CDR1 SGHTA, CDR2 FQGNSA. CDR3 length equals 15 residues. The CDR3 protein is CASSLATISDYGYTF. The CDR3 DNA sequence: TGTGCCAGCAGCTTAGCCACTATCTCTGACTATGGCTACACCTTC.

This clonotype was observed once. V and J are TRBV2 and TRBJ1-6; D call uncertain. Per the germline V gene, CDR1 is SNHLY and CDR2 is FYNNEI. V was cut by 7 bases and J by 8 bases, with 15 bases left in between. The CDR3 contains 14 residues. CDR3 nucleotides: TGTGCCAGCACCGAAGAACACCCATATTCACCCCTCCACTTT. Protein: CASTEEHPYSPLHF. The variable domain in full, completed from reference TRBV2 and TRBJ1-6, reads EPEVTQTPSHQVTQMGQEVILRCVPISNHLYFYWYRQILGQKVEFLVSFYNNEISEKSEIFDDQFSVERPDGSNFTLKIRSTKLEDSAMYFCASTEEHPYSPLHFGNGTRLTVT.

The chain is built from TRBV7-9 and TRBJ2-2; a possible D gene is TRBD2 (5 bases). CDR3 length: 14 amino acids. V was trimmed by 8 bases and J by 1 base, leaving 11 bases between them. Germline CDR1 SEHNR, CDR2 FQNEAQ (reference sequence). CDR3 protein: CASARGLNTGELFF. CDR3 in DNA: TGTGCCAGCGCCAGAGGGCTGAACACCGGGGAGCTGTTTTTT. Together with reference TRBV7-9 and TRBJ2-2, the CDR3 gives the full variable domain: DTGVSQNPRHKITKRGQNVTFRCDPISEHNRLYWYRQTLGQGPEFLTYFQNEAQLEKSRLLSDRFSAERPKGSFSTLEIQRTEQGDSAMYLCASARGLNTGELFFGEGSRLTVL.

The V and J genes are TRBV10-3 and TRBJ2-4; D gene unclear. Germline V gene data show CDR1 as ENHRY and CDR2 as SYGVKD. CDR3 size: 16 residues. The V end lost 0 bases, the J end lost 0 bases, and 9 bases lay between the germline ends. The CDR3 nucleotides are TGTGCCATCAGTGAGTCAGGGTATAGAGCCAAAAACATTCAGTACTTC. As protein: CAISESGYRAKNIQYF.

The rearrangement joins TRBV7-8 to TRBJ1-2, with a tentative D call TRBD1 (6 bases). Germline loops: CDR1 SGHVS, CDR2 FQNEAQ. Trimming took off 5 bases at V and 5 bases at J, with 12 bases between the two ends. The CDR3 has 13 amino acids. The CDR3 reads CASSAVQGYGYTF. The DNA of the CDR3 is TGTGCCAGCAGCGCTGTACAGGGATATGGCTACACCTTC.

This chain uses TRBV19 with TRBJ2-2; D is possibly TRBD2 (5 bases). V dropped 1 base and J dropped 1 base, with 7 bases sitting between them. The CDR3 consists of 15 residues. The germline CDR1 and CDR2 sequences are LNHDA and SQIVND (reference sequence). The chain's CDR3 is CASSIGTLNTGELFF. CDR3 nucleotide sequence: TGTGCCAGTAGTATAGGGACTCTGAACACCGGGGAGCTGTTTTTT.

The rearrangement uses TRBV29-1 and TRBJ2-2; D unresolved. This CDR3 contains 13 residues. V lost 4 bases, J lost 7 bases, and 13 bases lay in between. CDR1 and CDR2 (germline): SQVTM, ANQGSEA. Here the CDR3 reads CSVGSGQGGELFF. The CDR3 region has the DNA TGCAGCGTTGGAAGTGGGCAAGGCGGGGAGCTGTTTTTT.

J is TRBJ2-2 and V is TRBV7-9; D remains unclear. Germline loops: CDR1 SEHNR, CDR2 FQNEAQ (reference sequence). With 5 bases removed from V and 15 bases from J, the gap between germline ends came to 10 bases. CDR3 length: 10 amino acids. The CDR3 DNA follows: TGTGCCAGCAGCCTCAAATTTTTGTTTTTT. It translates to CASSLKFLFF.